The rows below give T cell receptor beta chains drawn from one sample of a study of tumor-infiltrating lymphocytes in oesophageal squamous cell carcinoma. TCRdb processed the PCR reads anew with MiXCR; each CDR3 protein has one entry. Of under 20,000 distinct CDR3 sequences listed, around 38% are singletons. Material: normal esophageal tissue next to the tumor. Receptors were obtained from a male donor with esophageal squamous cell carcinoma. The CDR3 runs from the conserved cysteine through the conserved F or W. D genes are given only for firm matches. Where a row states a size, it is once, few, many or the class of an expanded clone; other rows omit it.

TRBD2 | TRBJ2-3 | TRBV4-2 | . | CASSQDLTGGRPTDTQYF | TGTGCCAGCAGCCAAGATCTAACTGGCGGGAGGCCCACAGATACGCAGTATTTT
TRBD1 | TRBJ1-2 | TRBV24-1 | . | CATRPGQGARGYTF | TGTGCCACCAGGCCGGGACAGGGGGCGAGGGGCTACACCTTC
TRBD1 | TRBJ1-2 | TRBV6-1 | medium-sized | CASRDRLWGYTF | TGTGCCAGCAGGGACAGGCTTTGGGGCTACACCTTC
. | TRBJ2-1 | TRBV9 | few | CASSVQGSSYNEQFF | TGTGCCAGCAGCGTACAGGGGTCCTCCTACAATGAGCAGTTCTTC
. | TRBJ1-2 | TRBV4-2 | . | CASSQDSARGSGYTF | TGTGCCAGCAGCCAAGACAGTGCCCGGGGTAGTGGCTACACCTTC
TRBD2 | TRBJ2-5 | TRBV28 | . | CASSFRGAGGETQYF | TGTGCCAGCAGTTTTCGGGGGGCGGGAGGGGAGACCCAGTACTTC
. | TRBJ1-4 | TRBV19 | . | CASSWTVNNEKLFF | TGTGCCAGTAGTTGGACAGTCAATAATGAAAAACTGTTTTTT
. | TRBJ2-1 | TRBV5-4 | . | CASSNERDNEQFF | TGTGCCAGCAGCAACGAGCGGGACAATGAGCAGTTCTTC
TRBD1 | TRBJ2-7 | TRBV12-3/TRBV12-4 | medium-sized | CASSLQGVGKQYF | TGTGCCAGCAGTTTACAGGGGGTTGGGAAGCAGTACTTC
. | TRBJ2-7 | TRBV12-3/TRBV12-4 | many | CASSYFDEQYF | TGTGCCAGCAGCTACTTCGACGAGCAGTACTTC
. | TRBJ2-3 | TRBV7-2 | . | CASSLRALATDTQYF | TGTGCCAGCAGCTTAAGGGCGCTAGCAACAGATACGCAGTATTTT
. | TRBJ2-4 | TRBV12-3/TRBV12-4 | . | CASSLAPGQIAKNIQYF | TGTGCCAGCAGTTTAGCCCCGGGACAAATAGCCAAAAACATTCAGTACTTC
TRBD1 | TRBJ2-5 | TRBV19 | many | CASSARGQAQETQYF | TGTGCCAGTAGTGCCAGGGGACAGGCTCAAGAGACCCAGTACTTC
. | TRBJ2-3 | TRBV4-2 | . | CASSQVGAAGTDTQYF | TGCGCCAGCAGCCAAGTAGGGGCCGCTGGCACAGATACGCAGTATTTT
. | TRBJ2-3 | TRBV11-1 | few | CASSLPAEADTQYF | TGTGCCAGCAGCTTACCAGCGGAAGCAGATACGCAGTATTTT
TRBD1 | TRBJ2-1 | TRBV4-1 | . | CASSTRTGTWPRQFF | TGCGCCAGCAGCACACGGACAGGGACATGGCCTAGGCAGTTCTTC
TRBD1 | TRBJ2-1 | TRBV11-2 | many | CASSSDRGAYNEQFF | TGTGCCAGCAGCTCGGACAGGGGAGCCTACAATGAGCAGTTCTTC
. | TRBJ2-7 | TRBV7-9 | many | CASSLQTITYEQYF | TGTGCCAGCAGCTTACAGACGATCACCTACGAGCAGTACTTC
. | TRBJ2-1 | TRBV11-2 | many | CASSLGGPPLF | TGTGCCAGCAGCTTAGGGGGGCCTCCACTTTTC
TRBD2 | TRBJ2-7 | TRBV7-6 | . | CASSLGDPSGGYEQYF | TGTGCCAGCAGCTTAGGGGATCCAAGCGGGGGCTACGAGCAGTACTTC
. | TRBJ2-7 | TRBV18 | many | CASSLGQSYEQYF | TGTGCCAGCTCACTCGGACAGAGCTACGAGCAGTACTTC
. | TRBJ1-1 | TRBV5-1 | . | CASSSQTANTEAFF | TGCGCCAGCAGCTCCCAGACGGCGAACACTGAAGCTTTCTTT
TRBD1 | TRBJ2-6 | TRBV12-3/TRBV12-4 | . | CASRGTGAGANVLTF | TGTGCCAGCAGGGGGACAGGGGCTGGGGCCAACGTCCTGACTTTC
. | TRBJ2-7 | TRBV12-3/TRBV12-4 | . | CASSSVFYEQYF | TGTGCCAGCAGTTCGGTTTTCTACGAGCAGTACTTC
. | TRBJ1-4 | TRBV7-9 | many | CASSLVGGIEKLFF | TGTGCCAGCAGCTTAGTGGGAGGAATAGAAAAACTGTTTTTT
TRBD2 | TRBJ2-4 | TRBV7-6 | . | CASSLSSGGLGIQYF | TGTGCCAGCAGCTTATCTAGCGGGGGCCTGGGCATTCAGTACTTC
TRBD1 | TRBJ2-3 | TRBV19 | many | CASTGTALDTQYF | TGTGCCAGTACCGGGACAGCATTAGATACGCAGTATTTT
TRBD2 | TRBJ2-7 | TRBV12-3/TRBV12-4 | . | CASSLGGRPSEQYF | TGTGCCAGCAGTTTGGGCGGGAGGCCAAGCGAGCAGTACTTC
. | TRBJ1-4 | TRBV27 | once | CASGLPYEQFF | TGTGCCAGCGGATTACCCTACGAGCAGTTTTTT
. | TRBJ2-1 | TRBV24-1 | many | CATSDPRRGRYNEQFF | TGTGCCACCAGTGACCCAAGGAGGGGGCGTTACAATGAGCAGTTCTTC
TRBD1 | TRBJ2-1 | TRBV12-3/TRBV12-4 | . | CASSLQTGGAWNEQFF | TGTGCCAGCAGTCTACAGACAGGGGGCGCTTGGAATGAGCAGTTCTTC
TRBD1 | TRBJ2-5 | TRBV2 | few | CASRGWTGEETQYF | TGTGCCAGCAGGGGCTGGACAGGGGAGGAGACCCAGTACTTC
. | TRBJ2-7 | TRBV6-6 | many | CASSYPRGGAGTNEQYF | TGTGCCAGCAGTTACCCAAGAGGGGGAGCGGGAACGAATGAGCAGTACTTC